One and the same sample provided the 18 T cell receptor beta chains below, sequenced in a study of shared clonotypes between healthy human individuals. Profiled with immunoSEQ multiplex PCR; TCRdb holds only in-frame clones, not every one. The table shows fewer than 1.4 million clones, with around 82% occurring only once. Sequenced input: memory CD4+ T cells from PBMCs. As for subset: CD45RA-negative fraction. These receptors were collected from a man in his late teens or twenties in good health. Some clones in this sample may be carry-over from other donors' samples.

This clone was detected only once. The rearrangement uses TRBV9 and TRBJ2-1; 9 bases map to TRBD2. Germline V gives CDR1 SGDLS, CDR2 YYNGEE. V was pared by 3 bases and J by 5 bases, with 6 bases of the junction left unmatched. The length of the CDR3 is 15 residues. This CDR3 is CASSETGLAHNEQFF. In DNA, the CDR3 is TGTGCCAGCAGCGAGACGGGACTAGCCCACAATGAGCAGTTCTTC.

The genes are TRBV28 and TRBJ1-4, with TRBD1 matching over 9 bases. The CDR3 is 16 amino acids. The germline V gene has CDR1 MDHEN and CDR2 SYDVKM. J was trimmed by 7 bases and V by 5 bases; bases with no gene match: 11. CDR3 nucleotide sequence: TGTGCCAGCAGTCTTACCGGGACAGGGATTGGTGAAAAACTGTTTTTT. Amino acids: CASSLTGTGIGEKLFF.

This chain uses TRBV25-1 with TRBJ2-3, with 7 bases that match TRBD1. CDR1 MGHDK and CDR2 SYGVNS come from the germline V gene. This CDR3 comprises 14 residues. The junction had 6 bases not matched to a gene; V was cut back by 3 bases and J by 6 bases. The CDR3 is CASSDPTGSDTQYF. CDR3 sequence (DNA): TGTGCCAGCAGTGACCCGACAGGGTCGGATACGCAGTATTTT.

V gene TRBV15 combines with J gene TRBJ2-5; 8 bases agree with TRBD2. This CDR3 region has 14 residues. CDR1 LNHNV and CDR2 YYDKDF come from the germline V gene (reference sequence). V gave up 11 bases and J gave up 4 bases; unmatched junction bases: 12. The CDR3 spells CAVQIAGRGETQYF. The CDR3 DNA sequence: TGTGCCGTACAGATAGCGGGGAGGGGAGAGACCCAGTACTTC.

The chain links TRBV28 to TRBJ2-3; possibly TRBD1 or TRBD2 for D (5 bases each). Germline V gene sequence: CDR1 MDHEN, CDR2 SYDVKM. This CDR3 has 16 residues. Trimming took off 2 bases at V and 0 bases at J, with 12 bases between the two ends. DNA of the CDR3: TGTGCCAGCAGTTTAGGGGGTAGAACTAGCACAGATACGCAGTATTTT. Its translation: CASSLGGRTSTDTQYF. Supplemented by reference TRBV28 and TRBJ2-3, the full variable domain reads DVKVTQSSRYLVKRTGEKVFLECVQDMDHENMFWYRQDPGLGLRLIYFSYDVKMKEKGDIPEGYSVSREKKERFSLILESASTNQTSMYLCASSLGGRTSTDTQYFGPGTRLTVL.

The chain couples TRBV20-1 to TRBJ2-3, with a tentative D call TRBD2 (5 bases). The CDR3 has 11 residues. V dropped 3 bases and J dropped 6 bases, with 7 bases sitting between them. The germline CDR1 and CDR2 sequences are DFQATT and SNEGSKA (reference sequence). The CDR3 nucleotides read TGCAGTGCTAGGAAGCGGGATACGCAGTATTTT. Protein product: CSARKRDTQYF.

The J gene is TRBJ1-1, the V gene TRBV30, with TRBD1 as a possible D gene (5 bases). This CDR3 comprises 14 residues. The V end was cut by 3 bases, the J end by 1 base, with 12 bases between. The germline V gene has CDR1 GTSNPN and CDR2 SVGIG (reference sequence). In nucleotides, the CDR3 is TGTGCCTGGAGAGAAGGACAATCGAACACTGAAGCTTTCTTT. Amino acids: CAWREGQSNTEAFF.

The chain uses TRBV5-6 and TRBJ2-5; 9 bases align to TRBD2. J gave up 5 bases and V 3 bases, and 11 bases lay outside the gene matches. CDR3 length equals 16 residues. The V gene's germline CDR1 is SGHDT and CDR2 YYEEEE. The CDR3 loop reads CASSWQGSGSRETQYF. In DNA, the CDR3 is TGTGCCAGCAGCTGGCAAGGTAGCGGGAGTCGGGAGACCCAGTACTTC.

CDR3 in DNA: TGTGCCAGCAGGACGGGACTCCCGGGCACCGGGGAGCTGTTTTTT. It specifies CASRTGLPGTGELFF. The chain links TRBV2 to TRBJ2-2; D might be TRBD2 (6 bases). With 6 bases removed from V and 4 bases from J, the gap between germline ends came to 15 bases. The CDR3 has 15 amino acids. CDR1 and CDR2 (germline): SNHLY, FYNNEI.

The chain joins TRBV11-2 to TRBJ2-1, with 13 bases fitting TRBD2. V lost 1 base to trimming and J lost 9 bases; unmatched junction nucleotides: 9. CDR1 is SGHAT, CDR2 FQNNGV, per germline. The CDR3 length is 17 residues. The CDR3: CASSLGLGLAGEGEQFF. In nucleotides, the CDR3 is TGTGCCAGCAGCTTAGGCCTTGGACTAGCGGGAGAAGGTGAGCAGTTCTTC. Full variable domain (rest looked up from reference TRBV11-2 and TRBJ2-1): EAGVAQSPRYKIIEKRQSVAFWCNPISGHATLYWYQQILGQGPKLLIQFQNNGVVDDSQLPKDRFSAERLKGVDSTLKIQPAKLEDSAVYLCASSLGLGLAGEGEQFFGPGTRLTVL.

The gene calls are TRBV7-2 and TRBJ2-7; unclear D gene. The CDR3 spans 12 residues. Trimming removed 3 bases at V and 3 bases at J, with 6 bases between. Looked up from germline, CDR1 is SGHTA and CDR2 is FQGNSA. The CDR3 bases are TGTGCCAGCAGCTTTATACTCTACGAGCAGTACTTC. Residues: CASSFILYEQYF. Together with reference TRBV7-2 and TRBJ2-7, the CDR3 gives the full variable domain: GAGVSQSPSNKVTEKGKDVELRCDPISGHTALYWYRQSLGQGLEFLIYFQGNSAPDKSGLPSDRFSAERTGGSVSTLTIQRTQQEDSAVYLCASSFILYEQYFGPGTRLTVT.

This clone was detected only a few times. The CDR3 here is CASSRGTINEQFF. CDR3 nucleotide sequence: TGTGCCAGCAGCCGAGGGACGATCAATGAGCAGTTCTTC. The V and J genes are TRBV6-6 and TRBJ2-1, with D perhaps TRBD1 or TRBD2 (5 bases each). V was pared by 6 bases and J by 6 bases, with 12 bases between. The germline V gene has CDR1 MNHNY and CDR2 SVGAGI (reference sequence). The CDR3 length is 13 residues.

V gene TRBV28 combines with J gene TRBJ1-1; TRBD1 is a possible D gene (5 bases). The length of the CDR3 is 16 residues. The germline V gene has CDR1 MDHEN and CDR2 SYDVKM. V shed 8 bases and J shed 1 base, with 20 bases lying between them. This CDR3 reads CASLAFLGTWNTEAFF. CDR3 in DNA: TGTGCCAGCCTTGCGTTCCTGGGGACGTGGAACACTGAAGCTTTCTTT.

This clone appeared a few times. The CDR3 sequence: CASSEWGRVLGYTF. CDR3 nucleotide sequence: TGTGCCAGCAGTGAATGGGGCAGGGTCCTCGGCTACACCTTC. The V gene is TRBV6-1, the J gene TRBJ1-2, with D possibly matching TRBD1 (5 bases). Germline V CDR1 and CDR2: MNHNS, SASEGT. V dropped 2 bases and J dropped 8 bases, with 15 bases sitting between them. This CDR3 has 14 amino acids.

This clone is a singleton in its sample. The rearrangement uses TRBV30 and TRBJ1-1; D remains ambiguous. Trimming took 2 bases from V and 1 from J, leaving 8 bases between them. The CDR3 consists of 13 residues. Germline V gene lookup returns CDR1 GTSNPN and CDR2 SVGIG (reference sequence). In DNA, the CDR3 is TGTGCCTGGAGTAACACCGGGAACACTGAAGCTTTCTTT. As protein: CAWSNTGNTEAFF.

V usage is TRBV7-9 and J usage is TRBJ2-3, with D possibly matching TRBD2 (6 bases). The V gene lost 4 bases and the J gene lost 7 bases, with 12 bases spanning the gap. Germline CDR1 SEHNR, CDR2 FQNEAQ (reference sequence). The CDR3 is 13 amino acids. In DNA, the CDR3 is TGTGCCAGCAGCTCGGGACTCCCTAATACGCAGTATTTT. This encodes CASSSGLPNTQYF.

The CDR3 coding sequence is TGCGCCACCTCCGGGACGGGCACAGATACGCAGTATTTT. This gives the protein CATSGTGTDTQYF. The chain uses TRBV5-1 and TRBJ2-3, with D perhaps assigned TRBD1 or TRBD2 (5 bases each). Germline V lookup: CDR1 SGHRS, CDR2 YFSETQ. There are 13 residues in the CDR3. Trimming removed 9 bases at V and 1 base at J, with 12 bases between.

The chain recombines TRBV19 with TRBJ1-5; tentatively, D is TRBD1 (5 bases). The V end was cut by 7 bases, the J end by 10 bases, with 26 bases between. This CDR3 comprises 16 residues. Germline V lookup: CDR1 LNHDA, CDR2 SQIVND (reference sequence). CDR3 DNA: TGTGCCAGTACCCTACTAGGACAAGGCGGGGAAGGTCCCCAGCATTTT. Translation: CASTLLGQGGEGPQHF.